Below, one T cell receptor beta chain is given with its context. The library came from three nested PCR rounds adapted from ARM-PCR protocols. TCRdb passed the multiplex PCR reads through MiXCR, listing each CDR3 protein once. The top ten clones hold roughly 20% of a sample with about 110,000 distinct CDR3 sequences, about 63% of them seen once. This entry belongs to a study of tumor and adjacent non-tumor tissue in lung cancer. On the study more broadly: There were 11 to 13 adenocarcinoma, a couple of squamous cell carcinoma and 1 small cell lung cancer cases.

Germline CDR1 SEHNR, CDR2 FQNEAQ (reference sequence). This CDR3 spans 13 amino acids. The V end was cut by 1 base, the J end by 6 bases, with 9 bases between. This sample's RNA came from whole unsorted tissue. The normal lung tissue was taken more than 3 cm from the tumor edge. The V gene is TRBV7-9, the J gene TRBJ1-2; tentatively, D is TRBD1 (6 bases). Sample: distant non-tumor lung tissue. The TCR sequence derives from a man between 60 and 70 years old with non-small cell lung cancer. The CDR3 protein is CASSLVTGNGYTF. DNA of the CDR3: TGTGCCAGCAGCTTAGTAACAGGGAATGGCTACACCTTC.